This T cell receptor beta chain was identified in a study of human thymus T cells. Produced via immunoSEQ multiplex PCR; TCRdb's table is partial and in-frame only. The repertoire holds fewer than 55,000 clones, with about 93% as singletons. The CDR3 extends over 13 amino acids. Germline assignment: CDR1 SGHDT and CDR2 YYEEEE. V was clipped by 1 base and J by 11 bases, with 10 bases between them. No fixed cell number was used; all available blood leukocytes supplied DNA. The receptor was isolated from a boy under two years old with a congenital heart defect but otherwise immunologically healthy. The chain is built from TRBV5-6 and TRBJ2-6, with D uncertain. Sequenced: blood. CDR3 residues: CASSLRTPDVLTF. The CDR3 DNA reads TGTGCCAGCAGCTTGCGCACACCCGACGTCCTGACTTTC. Full variable domain (outside the CDR3, taken from reference TRBV5-6 and TRBJ2-6): DAGVTQSPTHLIKTRGQQVTLRCSPKSGHDTVSWYQQALGQGPQFIFQYYEEEERQRGNFPDRFSGHQFPNYSSELNVNALLLGDSALYLCASSLRTPDVLTFGAGSRLTVL.